This T cell receptor (beta chain) is drawn from a study of T-cell reconstitution after alpha-beta-depleted transplantation in children. V was clipped by 4 bases and J by 6 bases; unmatched bases: 6. This CDR3 is 14 amino acids long. CDR1 SGHRS and CDR2 YFSETQ come from the germline V gene. This clonotype was seen only once. Preparing the TCRbeta library involved the use of unique molecular identifiers. Each CDR3 protein is one row after TCRdb ran MiXCR on the PCR reads. The data show fewer than 700,000 distinct CDR3 sequences, with about 21% seen just once and around an eighth held by the top ten. The genes are TRBV5-1 and TRBJ2-2; TRBD1 matches 7 bases. The sample was PBMCs, mostly from graft donor cells, taken 360 days after TCRalphabeta/CD19-depleted stem cell transplant. The receptor was derived from a boy younger than two who had a stem cell transplant for acute myeloid leukemia, so the T cells may come from the graft donor. CDR3 residues: CASSEGAFAGELFF. CDR3 DNA: TGCGCCAGCAGCGAGGGGGCGTTCGCCGGGGAGCTGTTTTTT.